This paragraph covers one T cell receptor (beta chain) sequence. This sample is part of a study of blood T cell repertoires in COVID-19. Overall study context: PBMCs, B-cell-depleted T cells, or T cells were the source of the cDNA or gDNA that made up the material.

Germline V gives CDR1 MNHNY, CDR2 SVGAGI (reference sequence). This CDR3 has 13 amino acids. J was trimmed by 6 bases and V by 2 bases; bases with no gene match: 2. The method was immunoSEQ multiplex PCR; TCRdb's version includes in-frame clones alone and lacks a portion of them. The profile shows under 20,000 clones, 91% of them singletons. The V gene is TRBV6-6, the J gene TRBJ1-2; 8 bases are a match to TRBD1. The receptor's source is a human donor in a cohort sampled during active COVID-19. The specimen sequenced was peripheral blood. The CDR3 sequence is CASSYDRGHGYTF. CDR3 coding DNA: TGTGCCAGCAGTTACGACAGGGGTCATGGCTACACCTTC.